Listed here are 2 T cell receptor beta chains from one sample, sequenced in a study. Each CDR3 protein gets one entry after TCRdb re-called the 5' RACE reads with MiXCR. The data contain around 44,000 distinct CDR3 sequences, roughly a fifth of them seen just once; the ten biggest clones take up around 4%. Treg sorting used a CD4+CD25+CD127-/low gate. The sequenced sample consisted of Tregs sorted from blood. Receptors were obtained from a female donor with breast cancer.

The chain uses TRBV12-3 or TRBV12-4 and TRBJ2-1; D may correspond to TRBD1 or TRBD2 (5 bases each). This CDR3 has 14 residues. V was clipped by 4 bases and J by 5 bases, with 12 bases between them. The DNA of the CDR3 is TGTGCCAGCAGTTCCCCGGGACCCGACAATGAGCAGTTCTTC. Protein product: CASSSPGPDNEQFF.

This clonotype was observed many times. The genes are TRBV20-1 and TRBJ2-7; TRBD2 agrees at 7 bases. After removal of 6 bases from V and 2 bases from J, the junction contained 7 bases not matched to a gene. Germline V CDR1 and CDR2: DFQATT, SNEGSKA (reference sequence). This CDR3 is built from 13 residues. For the CDR3, the DNA is TGCAGTGCCTATAGCGGGCCGACCTACGAGCAGTACTTC. Protein product: CSAYSGPTYEQYF.